The sequence of this T cell receptor (beta chain) was determined in a study of cytotoxic CD8 clonotypes in ibrutinib-treated CLL. On the study more broadly: After a median around 11 months on treatment (6 to 36), response samples were drawn.

The protocol was immunoSEQ multiplex PCR, while the TCRdb copy is restricted to in-frame clones and leaves out a portion. The table includes tens of thousands of clones, roughly 49% detected once. The source of around 1.8 micrograms of genomic DNA for TCR beta libraries was cryopreserved PBMCs. J was trimmed by 2 bases and V by 4 bases; bases with no gene match: 7. Germline CDR1 and CDR2: SGHRS and YFSETQ. The CDR3 spans 15 residues. Study conclusions and caveats: Once treatment began, public clonotypes, which were uncommon, contracted or stayed stable. Clonality increased at ibrutinib response and stayed stable in sustained remission. At progression, however, it fell back toward baseline.

Turning to this clone: Its antigen remains unidentified.

This chain links TRBV5-1 with TRBJ1-2, with 8 bases that match TRBD1. The material sequenced was PBMCs, taken before ibrutinib treatment. This TCR was sampled from a human donor with chronic lymphocytic leukemia. The CDR3 loop is CASSPRDRRNYGYTF. The CDR3 nucleotides read TGCGCCAGCAGCCCGCGGGACAGGCGGAACTATGGCTACACCTTC.